This T cell receptor beta chain was documented in a study of blood T cell repertoires in COVID-19. Study in general: The study drew acute and convalescent COVID-19 samples from the United States, Italy and Spain. Sample material is recorded as cDNA or gDNA derived from T cells, B-cell-depleted T cells, or PBMCs.

Original data processing: Amplification of reference gene primers provided the estimated nucleated cell counts. Generated by immunoSEQ multiplex PCR, the TCRdb table keeps only in-frame clones and is missing some. The DNA was the basis for D and trimming; V, J and clone size are from that table. The data contain around 69,000 clones, roughly nine tenths of them seen just once; the ten biggest clones take up approximately 5%. This CDR3 comprises 13 residues. V was pared by 3 bases and J by 0 bases, with 5 bases between. Germline V gene data show CDR1 as KGHSH and CDR2 as LQKENI. Sequenced input: peripheral blood. This receptor was obtained from a woman aged 50 to 65 with active COVID-19. This chain connects TRBV18 to TRBJ1-1, with unresolved D. The CDR3 region has the DNA TGTGCCAGCTCACCCCAGTTGAACACTGAAGCTTTCTTT. Encoded protein: CASSPQLNTEAFF.